These 20 T cell receptor beta chains share one sample of origin, sequenced in a study of T cells after yellow fever vaccination. MiXCR, run by TCRdb on the 5' RACE reads, gives a single entry per CDR3 protein. Seen here are some 550,000 distinct CDR3 sequences, 15% to 20% observed once, and the top ten hold roughly an eighth. The specimen comprised PBMCs, sampled 15 days after the yellow fever booster vaccination. All receptors come from a man between 25 and 39 years old who received the YFV17D yellow fever vaccine.

A few counts support this clonotype. DNA of the CDR3: TGTGCCAGCAGTTTGGCAAGGTTTGAGCAGTTCTTC. The encoded protein is CASSLARFEQFF. The chain joins TRBV6-2 or TRBV6-3 to TRBJ2-1; D gene ambiguous. CDR3 size: 12 residues. Between the trimmed V and J ends, which lost 4 bases and 9 bases, there was a span of 10 bases. Germline V CDR1 and CDR2: MNHEY, SVGEGT.

The chain links TRBV10-2 to TRBJ1-5; D call uncertain. CDR1 and CDR2 (germline): WSHSY, SAAADI. Trimming shortened V by 7 bases and J by 10 bases, and 14 bases separated the two germline ends. This CDR3 is built from 12 residues. Written as DNA, the CDR3 is TGCGCCAGCACAGAGTGGGGTAAACCCCAGCATTTT. Its translation is CASTEWGKPQHF.

The chain links TRBV5-6 to TRBJ2-5, with 7 bases aligning to TRBD2. Germline V CDR1 and CDR2: SGHDT, YYEEEE. This CDR3 comprises 16 residues. V lost 4 bases to trimming and J lost 4 bases; unmatched junction nucleotides: 13. The CDR3 coding sequence is TGTGCCAGCAGCCCCCTTTGGAGGCGGGAGATAGAGACCCAGTACTTC. It yields the protein CASSPLWRREIETQYF. Combining the CDR3 with reference TRBV5-6 and TRBJ2-5 gives the whole variable domain DAGVTQSPTHLIKTRGQQVTLRCSPKSGHDTVSWYQQALGQGPQFIFQYYEEEERQRGNFPDRFSGHQFPNYSSELNVNALLLGDSALYLCASSPLWRREIETQYFGPGTRLLVL.

The gene calls are TRBV29-1 and TRBJ2-1; unclear D gene. Trimming removed 6 bases at V and 14 bases at J, with 20 bases between. The CDR3 runs to 12 residues. Germline assignment: CDR1 SQVTM and CDR2 ANQGSEA. The CDR3 DNA sequence: TGCAGCGTCCGGAAAGGTCAACCCCCTGAGTTCTTC. This translates into CSVRKGQPPEFF.

This clonotype was counted a few times. The chain is built from TRBV20-1 and TRBJ2-1, with 13 bases aligning to TRBD2. The CDR3 contains 15 residues. V lost 5 bases to trimming and J lost 8 bases; unmatched junction nucleotides: 9. Germline V gene sequence: CDR1 DFQATT, CDR2 SNEGSKA (reference sequence). This CDR3 is CSAYRTSGRRDEQFF. The CDR3, as DNA: TGCAGTGCTTATAGGACTAGCGGGAGACGTGATGAGCAGTTCTTC.

The chain links TRBV5-6 to TRBJ2-1; TRBD2 matches at 10 bases. Germline CDR1 reads SGHDT; CDR2 reads YYEEEE. The CDR3 loop spans 15 amino acids. V shed 0 bases and J 8 bases; nucleotides not matched to a gene: 5. The CDR3 DNA reads TGTGCCAGCAGCTTGGCGTCTAGCGGGAGTTATGAGCAGTTCTTC. Translation: CASSLASSGSYEQFF.

This clonotype was counted a few times. The rearrangement uses TRBV29-1 and TRBJ2-1; 9 bases line up with TRBD1. Trimming removed 7 bases from V and 7 bases from J; junction bases left unmatched: 11. From germline, CDR1 is SQVTM and CDR2 ANQGSEA. The CDR3 contains 14 residues. CDR3 in amino acids: CSADYGQGWNEQFF. The CDR3 DNA follows: TGCAGCGCCGACTACGGACAGGGGTGGAATGAGCAGTTCTTC.

This clonotype has at least ten counts. J is TRBJ2-3 and V is TRBV1; the D call TRBD2 from the table was never checked on the DNA. TRBV1 is reported as a pseudogene. This CDR3 contains 17 residues. CDR3 residues: CTSSQDPTSGSTDTQYF. The CDR3 nucleotides are TGCACCAGCAGCCAAGACCCGACTAGCGGGAGCACAGATACGCAGTATTTT.

V usage is TRBV11-2 and J usage is TRBJ2-3, with a possible D match to TRBD1 (5 bases). Trimming pared 4 bases from V and 4 bases from J, leaving 6 bases between. The length of the CDR3 is 12 residues. The germline V gene encodes CDR1 SGHAT and CDR2 FQNNGV. As DNA, the CDR3 is TGTGCCAGCAGCTCCAGGGCAGATACGCAGTATTTT. Its translation is CASSSRADTQYF.

This clonotype turned up a few times. CDR3 nucleotides: TGCAGTGCTAGGGGGGTAGCGGGAGTAACCACAGAGACCCAGTACTTC. Translating it yields CSARGVAGVTTETQYF. V and J are TRBV20-1 and TRBJ2-5; TRBD2 matches 9 bases. V lost 3 bases, J lost 4 bases, and 12 bases stayed unmatched. Germline V gene data show CDR1 as DFQATT and CDR2 as SNEGSKA (reference sequence). The CDR3 is 16 amino acids.

In its sample, this clonotype was seen many times. The chain recombines TRBV3-1 with TRBJ1-5, with TRBD1 identical over 9 bases. This CDR3 is built from 14 residues. The junction had 4 bases not matched to a gene; V was cut back by 4 bases and J by 6 bases. Per germline, CDR1 LGHDT and CDR2 YNNKEL (reference sequence). The CDR3 DNA is TGTGCCAGCAGCCGGGGACAGGGAGGTCAGCCCCAGCATTTT. The encoded protein is CASSRGQGGQPQHF.

V is TRBV7-9 and J is TRBJ2-5; possibly TRBD2 for D (5 bases). The CDR3 length is 14 residues. CDR1 is SEHNR and CDR2 is FQNEAQ in the germline V gene (reference sequence). V shed 5 bases and J shed 5 bases, with 15 bases lying between them. The CDR3 here is CASSLMGSGETQYF. The CDR3 bases are TGTGCCAGCAGCCTCATGGGGTCGGGGGAGACCCAGTACTTC.

The chain links TRBV6-1 to TRBJ2-4; possible D gene TRBD2, 7 bases. The V gene lost 5 bases and the J gene lost 9 bases, with 23 bases spanning the gap. This CDR3 has 16 amino acids. The germline CDR1 and CDR2 sequences are MNHNS and SASEGT. CDR3 nucleotide sequence: TGTGCCAGCAGTAGGGGGGAGGGGGGTATCGGCGGCATTCAGTACTTC. Its translation is CASSRGEGGIGGIQYF.

The genes are TRBV7-8 and TRBJ2-7; 9 positions match TRBD1. The V segment lost 7 bases and the J segment 2 bases; nucleotides outside the gene matches: 18. Germline values: CDR1 SGHVS, CDR2 FQNEAQ. This CDR3 spans 18 amino acids. CDR3 sequence (DNA): TGTGCCAGCAACACCGGGACAGGGAGATGGACGGGCACCTACGAGCAGTACTTC. Amino acids: CASNTGTGRWTGTYEQYF. Using reference TRBV7-8 and TRBJ2-7 for the parts outside the CDR3, the full variable domain is GAGVSQSPRYKVAKRGQDVALRCDPISGHVSLFWYQQALGQGPEFLTYFQNEAQLDKSGLPSDRFFAERPEGSVSTLKIQRTQQEDSAVYLCASNTGTGRWTGTYEQYFGPGTRLTVT.

The J gene is TRBJ2-3, the V gene TRBV7-2; unclear D gene. CDR1 is SGHTA and CDR2 is FQGNSA in the germline V gene. V lost 2 bases and J 4 bases, leaving 16 bases between the germline ends. The CDR3 is 16 amino acids. The DNA for the CDR3 is TGTGCCAGCAGCTTATTGAAAGCTATGGGCTCAGATACGCAGTATTTT. It codes for CASSLLKAMGSDTQYF.

The chain is built from TRBV11-2 and TRBJ2-3, with 9 bases matching TRBD2. This CDR3 comprises 16 residues. Germline V CDR1 and CDR2: SGHAT, FQNNGV. The trim removed 5 bases at V and 5 bases at J, leaving 11 bases unmatched. CDR3 sequence reads: CASSPSGLAGIDTQYF. CDR3 DNA sequence: TGTGCCAGCAGCCCCTCAGGGCTAGCGGGGATAGATACGCAGTATTTT.

The J gene is TRBJ2-7, the V gene TRBV12-3 or TRBV12-4; 7 bases map to TRBD1. After removal of 6 bases from V and 5 bases from J, the junction contained 13 bases not matched to a gene. This CDR3 is 15 amino acids long. The CDR3 nucleotides read TGTGCCAGCAGAACCACGACAGGGAATCCCGACGAGCAGTACTTC. Protein sequence: CASRTTTGNPDEQYF.

This clonotype has just a few counts. V and J are TRBV5-1 and TRBJ2-5; TRBD1 matches 8 bases. Trimming cost V 1 base and J 2 bases; bases outside gene matches: 7. The CDR3 has 16 amino acids. The V gene's germline CDR1 is SGHRS and CDR2 YFSETQ. The CDR3 spells CASSLRTGQGQETQYF. CDR3 coding DNA: TGCGCCAGCAGCTTGCGAACCGGACAGGGTCAAGAGACCCAGTACTTC.

The chain combines TRBV7-2 with TRBJ2-5; D is unresolved. V lost 5 bases, J lost 5 bases, and 12 bases lay in between. Germline CDR1 and CDR2: SGHTA and FQGNSA. The CDR3 is made up of 13 amino acids. CDR3 sequence (DNA): TGTGCCAGCAGCCCCAGACACGGGGAGACCCAGTACTTC. Translation: CASSPRHGETQYF.

The chain uses TRBV2 and TRBJ2-5; TRBD2 aligns across 14 bases. The germline V gene has CDR1 SNHLY and CDR2 FYNNEI. J gave up 4 bases and V 2 bases, and 6 bases lay outside the gene matches. CDR3 length equals 17 residues. The CDR3 is CASSELHGLAGGETQYF. CDR3 coding DNA: TGTGCCAGCAGTGAATTGCACGGACTAGCGGGAGGAGAGACCCAGTACTTC.